A selection of T cell receptor beta chains follows, all from one sample in a study of blood T cell repertoires in COVID-19. Profiled with immunoSEQ multiplex PCR; TCRdb holds only in-frame clones, not every one. The top ten clones hold over 3.5% of a sample with about 260,000 clones, 80% to 90% of them seen once. The sample taken for sequencing was PBMCs or T cells enriched from blood (not recorded which). These receptors all stem from a woman aged 30 to 39 with acute COVID-19. Both conserved end residues are part of each CDR3. Each record gives: D gene, V gene, clone size, J gene, CDR3 protein, CDR3 DNA. The D gene is left open where the match is weak. Size is omitted from some rows. Given values are once, few, many or a class for expanded clones.

>TRBD1|TRBV27|.|TRBJ2-1
CASSPGQGGNEQFF
TGTGCCAGCAGTCCAGGACAGGGGGGCAATGAGCAGTTCTTC
>TRBD1|TRBV28|.|TRBJ1-1
CASSLKIRDRAKAFF
TGTGCCAGCAGTTTAAAGATAAGGGACAGGGCAAAAGCTTTCTTT
>TRBD2|TRBV19|.|TRBJ2-1
CASSISSGRAFDNEQFF
TGTGCCAGTAGTATAAGTAGCGGGAGGGCCTTCGACAATGAGCAGTTCTTC
>TRBD1|TRBV9|once|TRBJ2-1
CASSPRQGMDEQFF
TGTGCCAGCAGCCCCCGACAGGGAATGGATGAGCAGTTCTTC
>TRBD1|TRBV7-9|.|TRBJ1-4
CASSSQGTGNEKLFF
TGTGCCAGCAGCTCCCAGGGGACAGGGAACGAAAAACTGTTTTTT
>TRBD2|TRBV5-8|.|TRBJ2-3
CASSLTSGTDTQYF
TGTGCCAGCAGCTTGACTAGCGGAACAGATACGCAGTATTTT
>.|TRBV5-4|once|TRBJ1-6
CASSSTAGDNSPLHF
TGTGCCAGCAGCTCTACGGCGGGCGATAATTCACCCCTCCACTTT
>TRBD2|TRBV15|few|TRBJ2-2
CATSGLAGGPLSTGELFF
TGTGCCACCAGCGGACTAGCGGGAGGGCCGTTGTCCACCGGGGAGCTGTTTTTT
>.|TRBV6-5|.|TRBJ2-7
CASRAAGTSYEQYF
TGTGCCAGCAGGGCCGCGGGCACCTCCTACGAGCAGTACTTC
>TRBD2|TRBV11-2|.|TRBJ2-2
CASSSGLAGGTNTGELFF
TGTGCCAGCAGCTCCGGACTAGCGGGAGGAACGAACACCGGGGAGCTGTTTTTT
>TRBD1|TRBV18|.|TRBJ2-3
CASSPPMGQGVADTQYF
TGTGCCAGCTCACCACCGATGGGACAGGGGGTCGCAGATACGCAGTATTTT
>TRBD2|TRBV28|.|TRBJ2-7
CASIEGNGRLIYEQYF
TGTGCCAGCATCGAGGGAAACGGGAGGTTAATTTACGAGCAGTACTTC
>.|TRBV7-9|.|TRBJ2-7
CASSFLGSPGSYEQYF
TGTGCCAGCAGCTTCCTTGGGTCCCCCGGGTCCTACGAGCAGTACTTC
>TRBD2|TRBV7-2|.|TRBJ2-2
CASSLAGGVSTGELFF
TGTGCCAGCAGCTTAGCGGGGGGGGTAAGCACCGGGGAGCTGTTTTTT
>TRBD2|TRBV3-1/TRBV3-2|.|TRBJ2-3
CASSQDKALAGLGTQYF
TGTGCCAGCAGCCAAGACAAGGCACTAGCGGGATTGGGAACGCAGTATTTT
>TRBD1|TRBV7-9|.|TRBJ2-3
CASSPRTGQWTDTQYF
TGTGCCAGCAGCCCTAGGACAGGGCAGTGGACAGATACGCAGTATTTT
>.|TRBV28|.|TRBJ1-2
CASTLSDSLYGYTF
TGTGCCAGCACCCTTTCGGACAGCCTCTATGGCTACACCTTC